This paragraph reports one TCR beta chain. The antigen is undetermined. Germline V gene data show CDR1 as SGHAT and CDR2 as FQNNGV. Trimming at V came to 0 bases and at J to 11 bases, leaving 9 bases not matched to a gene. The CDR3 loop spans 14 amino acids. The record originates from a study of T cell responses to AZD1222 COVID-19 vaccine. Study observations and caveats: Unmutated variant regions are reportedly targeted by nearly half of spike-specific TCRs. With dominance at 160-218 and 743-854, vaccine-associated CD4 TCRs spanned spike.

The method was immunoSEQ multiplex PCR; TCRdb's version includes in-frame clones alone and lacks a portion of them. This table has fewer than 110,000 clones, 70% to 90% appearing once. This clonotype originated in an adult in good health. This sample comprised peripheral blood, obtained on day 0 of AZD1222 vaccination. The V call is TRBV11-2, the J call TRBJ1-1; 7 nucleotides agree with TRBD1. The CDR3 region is CASSLEPSGQMAFF. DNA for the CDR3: TGTGCCAGCAGCTTAGAACCCTCGGGACAGATGGCTTTCTTT.